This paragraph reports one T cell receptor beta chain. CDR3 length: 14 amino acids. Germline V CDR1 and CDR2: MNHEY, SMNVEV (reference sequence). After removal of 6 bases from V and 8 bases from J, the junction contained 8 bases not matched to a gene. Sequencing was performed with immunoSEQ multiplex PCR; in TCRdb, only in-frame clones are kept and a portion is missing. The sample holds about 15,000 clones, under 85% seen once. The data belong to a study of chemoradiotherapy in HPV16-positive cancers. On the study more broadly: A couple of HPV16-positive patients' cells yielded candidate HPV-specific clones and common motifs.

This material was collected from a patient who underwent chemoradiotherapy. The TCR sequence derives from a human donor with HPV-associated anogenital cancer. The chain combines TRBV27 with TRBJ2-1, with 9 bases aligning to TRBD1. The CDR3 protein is CASRANRGRDEQFF. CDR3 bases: TGTGCCAGCAGAGCCAACAGGGGGCGCGATGAGCAGTTCTTC.